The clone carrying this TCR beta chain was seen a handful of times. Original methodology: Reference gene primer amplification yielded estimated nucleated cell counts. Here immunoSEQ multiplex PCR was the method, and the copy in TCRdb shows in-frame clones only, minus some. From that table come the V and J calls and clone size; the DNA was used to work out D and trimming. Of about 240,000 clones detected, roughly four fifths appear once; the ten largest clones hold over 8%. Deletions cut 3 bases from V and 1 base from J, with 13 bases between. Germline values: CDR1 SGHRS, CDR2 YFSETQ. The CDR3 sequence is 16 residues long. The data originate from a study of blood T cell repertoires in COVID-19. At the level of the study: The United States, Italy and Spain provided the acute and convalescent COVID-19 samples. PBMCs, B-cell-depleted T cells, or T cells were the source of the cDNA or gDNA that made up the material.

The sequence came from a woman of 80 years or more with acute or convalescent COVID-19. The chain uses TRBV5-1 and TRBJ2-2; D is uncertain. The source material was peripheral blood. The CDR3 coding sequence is TGCGCCAGCAGCTCCTCAGGAATGGGGAACACCGGGGAGCTGTTTTTT. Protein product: CASSSSGMGNTGELFF.